The 16 T cell receptor beta chains below come from one sample, sequenced in a study of blood T cell repertoires in COVID-19. Method: immunoSEQ multiplex PCR; TCRdb's copy keeps in-frame clones and lacks some. The sample contains 250,000 to 350,000 clones, around nine tenths of which appear only once. The specimen was peripheral blood. Every receptor here comes from a woman aged 25 to 39 with COVID-19, enrolled during active disease.

For the CDR3, the DNA is TGTGCCAGCAGCCCGGGACAGGGGCTGTCCTACGAGCAGTACTTC. Its translation: CASSPGQGLSYEQYF. The chain links TRBV5-5 to TRBJ2-7; 10 nucleotides align to TRBD1. Per the germline V gene, CDR1 is SGHKS and CDR2 is YYEKEE (reference sequence). This CDR3 spans 15 amino acids. V was pared by 4 bases and J by 1 base, with 5 bases of the junction left unmatched.

V and J are TRBV5-4 and TRBJ1-2; D not resolved. The length of the CDR3 is 14 residues. Trimming shortened V by 0 bases and J by 2 bases, and 8 bases separated the two germline ends. Germline CDR1 is SGHNT and CDR2 is YYREEE (reference sequence). The CDR3 DNA reads TGTGCCAGCAGCTTGGAACAGCTCAACTATGGCTACACCTTC. Encoded protein: CASSLEQLNYGYTF. The variable domain in full, with the rest retrieved from reference TRBV5-4 and TRBJ1-2, is ETGVTQSPTHLIKTRGQQVTLRCSSQSGHNTVSWYQQALGQGPQFIFQYYREEENGRGNFPPRFSGLQFPNYSSELNVNALELDDSALYLCASSLEQLNYGYTFGSGTRLTVV.

The gene calls are TRBV9 and TRBJ1-1, with D maybe TRBD1 (6 bases). V shed 0 bases and J shed 10 bases, with 13 bases lying between them. Germline assignment: CDR1 SGDLS and CDR2 YYNGEE. This CDR3 has 13 residues. The CDR3 here is CASSVGGRGIAFF. CDR3 DNA: TGTGCCAGCAGCGTAGGAGGCAGGGGTATAGCTTTCTTT.

The chain joins TRBV2 to TRBJ2-1; TRBD2 agrees at 9 bases. CDR1 and CDR2 from the germline V gene are SNHLY and FYNNEI. The CDR3 contains 14 residues. V was clipped by 4 bases and J by 9 bases; unmatched bases: 7. The CDR3 here is CASSAGRTSVEQFF. In nucleotides, the CDR3 is TGTGCCAGCAGTGCCGGCAGGACTAGCGTTGAGCAGTTCTTC. Using reference TRBV2 and TRBJ2-1 for the parts outside the CDR3, the full variable domain is EPEVTQTPSHQVTQMGQEVILRCVPISNHLYFYWYRQILGQKVEFLVSFYNNEISEKSEIFDDQFSVERPDGSNFTLKIRSTKLEDSAMYFCASSAGRTSVEQFFGPGTRLTVL.

The chain is built from TRBV2 and TRBJ2-5, with 9 nucleotides matching TRBD2. The trim removed 7 bases at V and 4 bases at J, leaving 13 bases unmatched. The CDR3 extends over 16 amino acids. CDR1 SNHLY and CDR2 FYNNEI come from the germline V gene. Here the CDR3 DNA reads TGTGCCAGCACTTACAACTTAGCGGGAGTGGGAGAGACCCAGTACTTC. Residues: CASTYNLAGVGETQYF.

This rearrangement joins TRBV5-1 to TRBJ2-2; a weak D match, TRBD1 (6 bases). Germline assignment: CDR1 SGHRS and CDR2 YFSETQ. The CDR3 runs to 16 residues. V lost 0 bases to trimming and J lost 0 bases, with 9 bases between them. The DNA for the CDR3 is TGCGCCAGCAGCTTGGGACAGGCCGCGAACACCGGGGAGCTGTTTTTT. It yields the protein CASSLGQAANTGELFF.

As DNA, the CDR3 is TGTGCCAGCAGCGAGGGGGCAGGGGGCCCGGAGGAGCAGTACTTC. Its protein is CASSEGAGGPEEQYF. J is TRBJ2-7 and V is TRBV7-6, with 8 bases identical to TRBD1. The CDR3 consists of 15 residues. CDR1 is SGHVS, CDR2 FNYEAQ, per germline. J gave up 7 bases and V 5 bases, and 13 bases lay outside the gene matches. Looking up the rest from reference TRBV7-6 and TRBJ2-7 gives the full variable domain: GAGVSQSPRYKVTKRGQDVALRCDPISGHVSLYWYRQALGQGPEFLTYFNYEAQQDKSGLPNDRFSAERPEGSISTLTIQRTEQRDSAMYRCASSEGAGGPEEQYFGPGTRLTVT.

The chain uses TRBV30 and TRBJ1-6; D is possibly TRBD1 (6 bases). V lost 8 bases to trimming and J lost 6 bases, with 20 bases between them. The CDR3 spans 15 residues. Looked up from germline, CDR1 is GTSNPN and CDR2 is SVGIG (reference sequence). Here the CDR3 DNA reads TGTGCCCTGAGGGGGAGGGAAGGGCCTAATTCACCCCTCCACTTT. It is translated as CALRGREGPNSPLHF.

The rearrangement links TRBV20-1 to TRBJ2-7, with D possibly being TRBD2 (5 bases). The CDR3 totals 11 residues. Germline V gene lookup returns CDR1 DFQATT and CDR2 SNEGSKA (reference sequence). Trimming pared 5 bases from V and 7 bases from J, leaving 12 bases between. CDR3 sequence (DNA): TGCAGTGCTCCCCCGGGATTAGAGCAGTACTTC. Translation: CSAPPGLEQYF.

The V gene is TRBV28, the J gene TRBJ2-3, with 12 bases matching TRBD2. J was trimmed by 7 bases and V by 6 bases; bases with no gene match: 8. CDR3 size: 15 residues. CDR1 and CDR2 from the germline V gene are MDHEN and SYDVKM. The CDR3 protein is CASSSGLAGWNTQYF. CDR3 DNA sequence: TGTGCCAGCAGCTCGGGACTAGCGGGTTGGAATACGCAGTATTTT.

The chain uses TRBV7-9 and TRBJ2-5, with 7 bases matching TRBD2. The V gene end was trimmed by 7 bases and the J gene end by 5 bases; junction bases not matched to a gene: 13. The CDR3 runs to 15 residues. Germline CDR1 reads SEHNR; CDR2 reads FQNEAQ (reference sequence). The CDR3 coding sequence is TGTGCCAGCAAGTCCGGGACTAAGACCCTTGAGACCCAGTACTTC. Translating it yields CASKSGTKTLETQYF.

This clone has just one count. The chain uses TRBV7-9 and TRBJ1-1; weak D call: TRBD1 (6 bases). This CDR3 spans 12 amino acids. With 4 bases removed from V and 5 bases from J, the gap between germline ends came to 8 bases. Germline assignment: CDR1 SEHNR and CDR2 FQNEAQ (reference sequence). The CDR3 nucleotides read TGTGCCAGCAGCTACAGGGATACTGAAGCTTTCTTT. Translation: CASSYRDTEAFF.

The CDR3: CASSYTGGEQFF. The CDR3 nucleotides read TGTGCCAGCAGTTATACGGGGGGGGAGCAGTTCTTC. The chain uses TRBV6-5 and TRBJ2-1, with 8 bases matching TRBD2. Trimming at V came to 3 bases and at J to 10 bases, leaving 2 bases not matched to a gene. CDR1 is MNHEY, CDR2 SVGAGI, per germline. This CDR3 comprises 12 residues.

The rearrangement links TRBV7-8 to TRBJ2-5, with 8 bases that match TRBD1. The germline gives CDR1 SGHVS, CDR2 FQNEAQ. Trimming cost V 2 bases and J 2 bases; bases outside gene matches: 10. The CDR3 sequence is 17 residues long. CDR3 DNA: TGTGCCAGCAGCTTAAACAGGGGGGAATACCCACAAGAGACCCAGTACTTC. Protein sequence: CASSLNRGEYPQETQYF.

This sequence joins TRBV5-1 and TRBJ2-7; TRBD1 agrees at 8 bases. Germline assignment: CDR1 SGHRS and CDR2 YFSETQ. Trimming at V came to 4 bases and at J to 0 bases, leaving 9 bases not matched to a gene. The CDR3 is 16 residues long. CDR3 region: CASSPRTGPSSYEQYF. CDR3 nucleotides: TGCGCCAGCAGCCCGCGGACAGGGCCAAGCTCCTACGAGCAGTACTTC.

This clone was recorded a few times. Written as DNA, the CDR3 is TGTGCCATCAGTCGACAGGGGTCGGTGAACACTGAAGCTTTCTTT. Its translation: CAISRQGSVNTEAFF. This chain joins TRBV10-3 and TRBJ1-1, with 8 bases aligning to TRBD1. The V segment lost 5 bases and the J segment 0 bases; nucleotides outside the gene matches: 5. Germline V gene lookup returns CDR1 ENHRY and CDR2 SYGVKD. This CDR3 spans 15 amino acids.